This TCR beta chain was sequenced for a study of T cells in Graves' hyperthyroidism and ophthalmopathy. Study-level points and caveats: Progression to ophthalmopathy was predicted a median of about six months early. Blood also showed most of the thyroid clonotypes that were expanded above 0.001.

The CDR3 is 14 amino acids. The germline V gene has CDR1 MDHEN and CDR2 SYDVKM. In its sample, this clonotype was seen a few times. Its antigen remains unknown. A read error may produce the germline difference seen at one junction end. What was amplified from RNA transcripts were TCR beta CDR3 regions. During a first-round RT-PCR of the TCR CDR3, the HTBI primer set was used. In TCRdb, the multiplex PCR reads were re-called with MiXCR into one record per CDR3 protein. The sample records hundreds of thousands of distinct CDR3 sequences, more than 14% being singletons. Pregnant or lactating patients were excluded, as were those with uncontrolled infection or other autoimmune disease. The diagnostic basis comprised clinical symptoms, serum thyroxine and TRAb, thyroid ultrasound and orbital computed tomography.

This sequence joins TRBV28 and TRBJ1-5; 9 bases align to TRBD1. The sequence derives from a woman in her fifties or sixties with Graves' ophthalmopathy. Sequencing was done on a sample of blood. The CDR3 sequence: CAGSSGTGTQPQHF. In DNA, the CDR3 is TGTGCCGGCAGTTCCGGGACAGGGACTCAGCCCCAGCATTTT.